This TCR beta chain was recovered during a study of early T cells in non-severe SARS-CoV-2 infection. CDR3 length: 13 residues. Germline assignment: CDR1 SQVTM and CDR2 ANQGSEA. The V end was cut by 1 base, the J end by 4 bases, with 10 bases between. MiXCR, run by TCRdb on the 5' RACE reads, gives a single entry per CDR3 protein. This sample yields roughly 80,000 distinct CDR3 sequences, of which about 16% are seen a single time; approximately 2.9% belongs to the top ten. The gene calls are TRBV29-1 and TRBJ1-2; D may be TRBD1 (6 bases). Material: whole blood. This TCR was sampled from an adult who was a healthcare worker with PCR-confirmed SARS-CoV-2 infection or an uninfected control (not recorded which). The CDR3 is CSVEGVDSYGYTF. CDR3 bases: TGCAGCGTTGAAGGGGTGGACAGCTATGGCTACACCTTC.